This T cell receptor (beta chain) was sequenced in a study of cytotoxic CD8 clonotypes in ibrutinib-treated CLL. Overall study: Investigators collected response samples after a median about 11 months of treatment, range 6 to 36. An average of around 260,000 productive templates and around 100,000 productive rearrangements was obtained per sample. Findings and limits, study-wide: Sustained-remission and progressing patients' sampling times differed. Ibrutinib response saw clonality rise, and progression saw it return toward baseline.

The CDR3 is 14 amino acids. V lost 3 bases to trimming and J lost 5 bases, with 12 bases between them. Germline CDR1 and CDR2: SGDLS and YYNGEE. The protocol was immunoSEQ multiplex PCR, while the TCRdb copy is restricted to in-frame clones and leaves out a portion. The sample consists of more than 200,000 clones, 70% of them appearing once. With respect to this clone: Its target is not known.

The sequence was obtained from a human donor with chronic lymphocytic leukemia. Source: PBMCs, taken after 12 months of ibrutinib treatment. The chain recombines TRBV9 with TRBJ2-1; D possibly uses TRBD1 or TRBD2 (5 bases each). The CDR3 protein is CASSDRDPNNEQFF. In DNA form, the CDR3 reads TGTGCCAGCAGCGACCGGGACCCAAACAATGAGCAGTTCTTC. The variable domain in full, with the rest retrieved from reference TRBV9 and TRBJ2-1, is DSGVTQTPKHLITATGQRVTLRCSPRSGDLSVYWYQQSLDQGLQFLIQYYNGEERAKGNILERFSAQQFPDLHSELNLSSLELGDSALYFCASSDRDPNNEQFFGPGTRLTVL.